This T cell receptor (beta chain) was captured in a study of low-dose radiotherapy and immunotherapy resistance in tumors. Background on the study: Members of Cohort 1 were treated with 0.5 Gy per fraction every 2 weeks. The prescribed total PTV dose was 6.5 Gy.

Sample time point: before trial treatment. Donors received a regimen that comprised nivolumab, ipilimumab, aspirin, low-dose cyclophosphamide and low-dose radiotherapy. Eligibility criteria specified advanced solid malignancies devoid of tumor-infiltrating lymphocytes. Gene-specific TRAV and TRBV primers were used for first-strand cDNA, covering alpha and beta chains. The TCRs were subjected to amplification over approximately 19 PCR cycles employing a constant-region primer in conjunction with a V-primer adapter. TCRdb re-derived calls from the reads in MiXCR, one entry per CDR3 protein. The profile shows over 55,000 distinct CDR3 sequences, around 30% of them singletons. This clonotype has a count of ten or more. Germline V gene sequence: CDR1 SGHVS, CDR2 FQNEAQ. The CDR3 covers 15 residues. Germline trimming cut 8 bases from V and 2 bases from J; bases unmatched to any gene: 8.

This chain connects TRBV7-8 to TRBJ2-2; 7 positions agree with TRBD2. The sequence came from a female donor with ovarian cancer. Sequenced material: PBMCs, taken before treatment. For the CDR3, the DNA is TGTGCCAGCGAGAGAGGGAGGGTAAACACCGGGGAGCTGTTTTTT. Its translation: CASERGRVNTGELFF.